One sample yielded the 25 T cell receptor beta chains listed below, sequenced in a study of tumor-infiltrating lymphocytes in glioblastoma multiforme. TCR beta libraries were built from RNA through three nested multiplex PCR rounds using modified ARM-PCR. TCRdb recomputed calls from the multiplex PCR reads with MiXCR, one row per CDR3 protein. The sample lists about 15,000 distinct CDR3 sequences; roughly two thirds were seen once. Sequences were obtained from brain tumor tissue. The receptor source for this set is a male donor with glioblastoma.

Points on this clonotype: The junction and the germline gene differ at one end; a read error may be behind it. The chain uses TRBV11-3 and TRBJ2-1; D unclear. CDR3 length: 13 residues. Germline loops: CDR1 SGHNT, CDR2 YENEEA. The CDR3 nucleotides read TGTGCCAGCAGCTTTAACAACAAAAATGAACAGTTCTTC. It translates to CASSFNNKNEQFF.

The J gene is TRBJ1-1, the V gene TRBV6-5; D gene ambiguous. V was clipped by 5 bases and J by 3 bases, with 13 bases between them. From germline, CDR1 is MNHEY and CDR2 SVGAGI. CDR3 length: 14 amino acids. The CDR3 protein is CASSGITVDTEAFF. For the CDR3, the DNA is TGTGCCAGCAGTGGGATAACGGTTGACACTGAAGCTTTCTTT.

This chain links TRBV20-1 with TRBJ2-1; 10 positions match TRBD2. The V and J ends lost 6 bases and 4 bases, in that order; junction bases with no gene match: 15. The CDR3 loop spans 17 amino acids. Per the germline V gene, CDR1 is DFQATT and CDR2 is SNEGSKA (reference sequence). The CDR3 DNA is TGCAGTGCCCCGATCAGCGGGAGGGCCCTTAGATACAATGAGCAGTTCTTC. This translates into CSAPISGRALRYNEQFF.

Comment on this clonotype: A junction end diverges from the germline sequence, so it may reflect a read error. V and J are TRBV11-1 and TRBJ1-1, with D unclear. Germline loops: CDR1 SGHAT, CDR2 FQDESV (reference sequence). The CDR3 spans 14 residues. CDR3 loop: CASSLEEWESEAFF. In nucleotides, the CDR3 is TGTGCAAGCAGCCTAGAGGAGTGGGAGAGCGAGGCTTTCTTT.

Notes on this clonotype: Because the CDR3 is missing its conserved closing phenylalanine or tryptophan, this is likely a read error. The CDR3 region is CARSLEMTQREAFS. The CDR3 bases are TGTGCCAGAAGCTTGGAAATGACACAGCGGGAAGCTTTCTCT. The chain joins TRBV5-3 to TRBJ1-1; unclear D gene. TRBV5-3 is an open reading frame whose function is uncertain. V gave up 0 bases and J gave up 8 bases, with 14 bases separating them. There are 14 residues in the CDR3.

This clonotype was counted at least ten times. One base away lies a much larger clone, so this may be a sequencing read error. The chain carries TRBV24-1 and TRBJ2-1; 7 nucleotides line up with TRBD1. The CDR3 is 16 amino acids. Germline V gives CDR1 KGHDR, CDR2 SFDVKD. The CDR3 coding sequence is TGTGCCACCAGTGGGACACGGGACAGCCCGTCCAATGAGCAGTCCTTC. The encoded protein is CATSGTRDSPSNEQSF.

This clonotype was counted a single time. The V and J genes are TRBV20-1 and TRBJ2-1, with D unclear. CDR1 and CDR2 from the germline V gene are DFQATT and SNEGSKA (reference sequence). The CDR3 has 14 amino acids. V lost 0 bases to trimming and J lost 8 bases, with 14 bases between them. CDR3 sequence: CSARDGKVGHEQFF. The DNA for the CDR3 is TGCAGTGCTAGAGATGGGAAGGTAGGCCATGAGCAGTTCTTC.

The genes are TRBV20-1 and TRBJ2-3, with TRBD1 matching over 7 bases. The CDR3 sequence is 14 residues long. The germline V gene has CDR1 DFQATT and CDR2 SNEGSKA (reference sequence). V shed 6 bases and J 7 bases; nucleotides not matched to a gene: 13. CDR3: CSAPTGTTLNTQYF. CDR3 sequence (DNA): TGCAGTGCCCCGACAGGGACGACCCTTAATACGCAGTATTTT.

About this clonotype: The germline gene is not matched at one end of the junction; a read error may be the cause. This rearrangement joins TRBV20-1 to TRBJ2-3; 15 bases align to TRBD2. This CDR3 contains 20 residues. CDR1 is DFQATT, CDR2 SNEGSKA, per germline (reference sequence). The CDR3 loop reads CSASRRGLAGGPSSIDTQYF. CDR3 sequence (DNA): TGCAGTGCTAGTCGCCGCGGACTAGCGGGAGGGCCGAGCAGCATAGATACGCAGTATTTT.

The chain employs TRBV20-1 and TRBJ1-2; 9 bases are a match to TRBD1. The CDR3 covers 14 residues. In germline, CDR1 is DFQATT, CDR2 SNEGSKA (reference sequence). Trimming cost V 5 bases and J 7 bases; bases outside gene matches: 11. The CDR3 sequence is CSAPPRDRAGGYTF. The CDR3 DNA reads TGCAGTGCTCCCCCCCGGGACAGGGCCGGTGGCTACACCTTC.

This rearrangement joins TRBV11-2 to TRBJ2-1; 7 bases fit TRBD2. This CDR3 has 15 amino acids. CDR1 is SGHAT and CDR2 is FQNNGV in the germline V gene. With V trimmed by 3 bases and J by 5 bases, 7 bases remained unmatched. The CDR3 DNA sequence: TGTGCCAGCAGCTTTGATAGCGGGTTCAACAATGAGCAGTTCTTC. This sequence encodes CASSFDSGFNNEQFF.

The chain couples TRBV4-1 to TRBJ2-1; TRBD2 aligns across 10 bases. The V gene's germline CDR1 is MGHRA and CDR2 YSYEKL. There are 17 residues in the CDR3. The trim removed 3 bases at V and 5 bases at J, leaving 10 bases unmatched. The CDR3 bases are TGCGCCAGCAGCCACGCCGGCGGACTAGCGGATAACAATGAGCAGTTCTTC. It encodes CASSHAGGLADNNEQFF.

Comments on this clonotype: One junction end disagrees with the germline gene, perhaps due to a read error. This chain links TRBV11-2 with TRBJ2-7; D assignment may be TRBD1 or TRBD2 (5 bases each). Germline V gives CDR1 SGHAT, CDR2 FQNNGV. This CDR3 is built from 13 residues. DNA of the CDR3: TGTGCAAGCAACTCAGGGACCCTCAGGGAGCAGTACTTC. Protein sequence: CASNSGTLREQYF.

This chain joins TRBV4-2 and TRBJ2-7; D is uncertain. Germline V CDR1 and CDR2: LGHNA, YNFKEQ. V lost 0 bases to trimming and J lost 0 bases, with 9 bases between them. The CDR3 sequence is 15 residues long. The CDR3: CASSQDEGASYEQYF. The CDR3 DNA reads as TGTGCCAGCAGCCAAGATGAAGGCGCCTCCTACGAGCAGTACTTC.

Concerning this clonotype: At one of its ends the junction is not consistent with the germline gene, which may arise from a read error. The chain links TRBV11-2 to TRBJ1-4; D is possibly TRBD1 (5 bases). This CDR3 has 16 residues. Germline CDR1 is SGHAT and CDR2 is FQNNGV. Here the CDR3 DNA reads TGTGCCAGCGGCTTAGGCGGGACGGGGGAGTTTGGAAAACTGTTTTTT. The encoded protein is CASGLGGTGEFGKLFF. The variable domain in full, with the rest retrieved from reference TRBV11-2 and TRBJ1-4, is EAGVAQSPRYKIIEKRQSVAFWCNPISGHATLYWYQQILGQGPKLLIQFQNNGVVDDSQLPKDRFSAERLKGVDSTLKIQPAKLEDSAVYLCASGLGGTGEFGKLFFGSGTQLSVL.

This clonotype has only one observation. V gene TRBV28 combines with J gene TRBJ1-6; D perhaps matches TRBD1 (6 bases). CDR1 and CDR2 from the germline V gene are MDHEN and SYDVKM. The CDR3 loop spans 15 amino acids. The ends were cut back, 4 bases at V and 10 bases at J, with 17 bases in the middle. The CDR3 region has the DNA TGTGCCAGCAGTTCCCCCGGGGGCTTCGGCTCACCCCTCCACTTT. Its translation is CASSSPGGFGSPLHF.

Details on this clonotype: This clone may be a read error of a much larger clone one base away. The J gene is TRBJ2-6, the V gene TRBV4-1; D remains unclear. The CDR3 is 18 amino acids. Germline CDR1 and CDR2: MGHRA and YSYEKL. Trimming stripped 9 bases from V and 0 bases from J, with 21 bases between. This CDR3 is CARNQIPVEISGANVLTF. CDR3 DNA sequence: TGCGCCAGAAACCAAATTCCGGTGGAGATCTCTGGGGCCAACGTCCTGACTTTC.

The V call is TRBV28, the J call TRBJ2-1, with D tentatively TRBD2 (6 bases). Germline CDR1 is MDHEN and CDR2 is SYDVKM. The V end was cut by 1 base, the J end by 9 bases, with 13 bases between. The CDR3 runs 14 residues. The chain's CDR3 is CASSLYSLRGEQFF. In nucleotides, the CDR3 is TGTGCCAGCAGTTTATACAGTTTGCGGGGTGAGCAGTTCTTC.

The rearrangement links TRBV20-1 to TRBJ2-7, with D perhaps matching TRBD1 (5 bases). CDR1 and CDR2 (germline): DFQATT, SNEGSKA (reference sequence). This CDR3 is built from 14 residues. CDR3 DNA: TGCGGCGCTAGAAACCTAGGGGATAAGTGGGAGCAGTACTTC. Translating gives CGARNLGDKWEQYF.

V is TRBV4-1 and J is TRBJ2-7; 9 bases agree with TRBD2. Trimming removed 2 bases from V and 2 bases from J; junction bases left unmatched: 10. Germline CDR1 is MGHRA and CDR2 is YSYEKL. This CDR3 is 17 amino acids long. The CDR3 DNA is TGCGCCAGCAGCCAAAACTTAGCGGGAGCGTCAGCCTACGAGCAGTACTTC. This translates into CASSQNLAGASAYEQYF.

This chain links TRBV13 with TRBJ1-4, with D unresolved. Trimming cost V 5 bases and J 3 bases, with 10 bases left between them. Germline V gene sequence: CDR1 PRHDT, CDR2 FYEKMQ (reference sequence). There are 14 residues in the CDR3. The DNA of the CDR3 is TGTGCCAGCAGCCCAAAGCCCGCTAATGAAAAACTGTTTTTT. Encoded protein: CASSPKPANEKLFF.

V is TRBV11-1 and J is TRBJ1-1, with a possible D match to TRBD1 (5 bases). The CDR3 totals 15 residues. Germline lookup yields CDR1 SGHAT and CDR2 FQDESV (reference sequence). Trimming removed 0 bases at V and 5 bases at J, with 13 bases between. CDR3 nucleotides: TGTGCCAGCAGCTTAGCCGCGGGACTGGGTACTGAAGCTTTCTTT. It codes for CASSLAAGLGTEAFF. Full variable domain (rest looked up from reference TRBV11-1 and TRBJ1-1): EAEVAQSPRYKITEKSQAVAFWCDPISGHATLYWYRQILGQGPELLVQFQDESVVDDSQLPKDRFSAERLKGVDSTLKIQPAELGDSAMYLCASSLAAGLGTEAFFGQGTRLTVV.

The V gene is TRBV10-1, the J gene TRBJ2-2, with D perhaps matching TRBD2 (6 bases). There are 12 residues in the CDR3. CDR1 is WNHNN and CDR2 is SYGVQD in the germline V gene (reference sequence). V was cut by 8 bases and J by 11 bases, with 15 bases left in between. The DNA of the CDR3 is TGCGCCAGCCGCGCGGGGACCACCGAGCTGTTTTTT. Its protein product is CASRAGTTELFF.

This clonotype is labeled as large. This chain connects TRBV20-1 to TRBJ1-5; the match to TRBD1 covers 8 bases. J was trimmed by 3 bases and V by 0 bases; bases with no gene match: 7. Germline lookup yields CDR1 DFQATT and CDR2 SNEGSKA (reference sequence). The CDR3 consists of 16 residues. The CDR3: CSARDMDRVLNQPQHF. DNA for the CDR3: TGCAGTGCTAGAGATATGGACAGGGTTCTCAATCAGCCCCAGCATTTT.

This clonotype has more than one count but fewer than ten. This CDR3 fails to terminate in the conserved phenylalanine or tryptophan, so it likely reflects a read error. This chain links TRBV20-1 with TRBJ2-4, with D tentatively TRBD1 (5 bases). CDR3 length equals 14 residues. Per germline, CDR1 DFQATT and CDR2 SNEGSKA (reference sequence). As DNA, the CDR3 is TGCCGTGCTAGAGGCCGATCTCAAGGGGACATTCAGTACTTA. Its translation is CRARGRSQGDIQYL.